This TCR beta chain stems from a study of beta chain features in type 1 diabetes (dated by TCRdb to 2016 to 2018). Broadly, across the study: Patients and healthy donors did not differ in mean age, gender distribution, total cell number or subset yield. In the study, recently diagnosed type 1 diabetes patients and matched healthy donors were compared on the TCRB repertoires of their sorted circulating CD4+ T cell subsets. A total of some 100,000,000 sorted cells were examined across all samples, and a strong correlation was observed between cell number per subset and RNA yield. Regulatory and stem cell-like memory subsets were obtained from only 8 patients and roughly eight healthy donors, while naive and central memory subsets were obtained from all 30 or so donors.

From the cysteine through the phenylalanine, the CDR3 covers 14 amino acids. Only the CDR3 DNA stays, 42 bases, in frame from base 1. The CDR1 and CDR2 encoded by the germline V gene are MNHEY and SVGAGI. Trimming takes 0 bases from V and 4 bases from J, and the germline ends sit 9 bases apart. This clone was observed a handful of times. The clone's antigen remains unknown. Per-base qualities were not stored, and no clone one base away is much larger. Paper-wide results and their limitations: At VDJ recombination sites, type 1 diabetes patients had fewer insertions and more deleted nucleotides, which implies abnormalities in thymic rearrangement. Because small numbers of individuals were included in the HLA sub-analyses, any influence of HLA type on TCRB rearrangement was left unresolved. Sequencing cDNA rather than genomic DNA could over-represent highly expressing activated cells, although activation and CD3 levels did not differ between groups. The naive, central memory and regulatory TCRB repertoires appeared to resemble one another more closely among patients than among healthy donors. In all four CD4+ subsets, TCRB CDR3 length was moderately but significantly shorter in type 1 diabetes patients. PCR may preferentially amplify shorter templates, but because patient and control samples were amplified and corrected together, any resulting skew would affect both groups equally.

Each donor gave one peripheral blood draw, approximately 120 mL on average, collected into heparinised tubes. Using a panel that included CD45RO, CCR7, CD25, CD127, CD95 and CD27, naive, central memory, regulatory and stem cell-like memory CD4+ T cells were sorted on a BD FACSAria II. All sorted populations exceeded 95% purity. PBMCs were separated immediately by Lymphoprep density gradient centrifugation and were stained directly, without being cultured. So that batch effects would be minimized, each experiment stained and sorted samples in pairs, pairing one healthy donor with one patient. The entire amount of isolated RNA was reverse transcribed using the High Capacity cDNA Reverse Transcription Kit, so the sequenced TCRB transcripts were expressed ones. Deep immunoSEQ sequencing was applied to naive, central memory and regulatory T cell samples, giving an average of about 3.57 million total reads per sample. Sorted cells were lysed in RLT buffer, and RNA was extracted using DNase-treated RNeasy Micro or Mini kits according to cell number. Each cell subset was processed separately to prevent cross-contamination, with patient and healthy donor samples processed together. The immunoSEQ multiplex PCR was used to amplify TCRB sequences from cDNA, generating 87-bp fragments that spanned the CDR3 region. Sequencing of the amplicons was done on the Illumina HiSeq platform. Under the source paper's analysis protocol: PCR bias was computationally corrected using synthetic template baselines, reads within Hamming distance 2 were collapsed, and singletons that could not be merged were discarded. By aligning reads against IMGT, V, D and J genes, CDR3 length, and insertions or deletions at six rearrangement sites were assigned. Clonotype counts were normalized to sorted cell number within each subset before computing true diversity and Gini coefficients with the tcR R package. The overlap coefficient, calculated on TCRB nucleotide sequences, was used to quantify repertoire sharing. Out-of-frame TCRB sequences from naive cells were analyzed to stand in for the pre-selection repertoire. TCRdb retrieved this table from immuneACCESS and kept in-frame rearrangements only. Not all clones are present; in checked studies, unresolved V genes account for under half, and no reason is known for the remainder. V and J calls plus clone size are reproduced from that table; the DNA served to infer D and trimming. The sample table shows 600,000 to 700,000 clones, and around 12% are seen once. The top ten clonotypes cover around 0.12% of the sample.

This clonotype was sampled from a man aged 25 to 40 with type 1 diabetes. The sequence is built from TRBV6-5 and TRBJ1-2, with TRBD1 as a weak D call on 6 bases. The sequenced sample consisted of naive CD4+ T cells from blood. The cell subset or site tag for this specimen amounts to: true naive CD4+ T cells. The sequenced DNA: TGTGCCAGCAGTTACTCGTACAGGGTCTATGGCTACACCTTC. It encodes CASSYSYRVYGYTF.